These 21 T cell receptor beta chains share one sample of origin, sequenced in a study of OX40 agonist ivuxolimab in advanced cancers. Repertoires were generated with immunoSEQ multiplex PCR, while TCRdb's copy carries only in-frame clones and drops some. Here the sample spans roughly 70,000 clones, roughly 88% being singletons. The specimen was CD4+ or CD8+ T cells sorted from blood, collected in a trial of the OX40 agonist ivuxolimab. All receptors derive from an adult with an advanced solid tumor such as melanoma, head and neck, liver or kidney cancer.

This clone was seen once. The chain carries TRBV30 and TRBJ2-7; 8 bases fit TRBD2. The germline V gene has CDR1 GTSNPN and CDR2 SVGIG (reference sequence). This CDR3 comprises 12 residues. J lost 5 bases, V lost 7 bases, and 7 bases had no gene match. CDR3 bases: TGTGCCTCCACCCGGGGGGGGGACGAGCAGTACTTC. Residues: CASTRGGDEQYF.

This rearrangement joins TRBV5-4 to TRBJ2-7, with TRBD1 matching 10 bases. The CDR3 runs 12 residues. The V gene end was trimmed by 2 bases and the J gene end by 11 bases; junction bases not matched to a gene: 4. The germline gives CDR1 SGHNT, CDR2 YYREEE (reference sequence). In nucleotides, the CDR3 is TGTGCCAGCAGCTTCCCGGGACAGGGGAAGTACTTC. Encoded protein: CASSFPGQGKYF.

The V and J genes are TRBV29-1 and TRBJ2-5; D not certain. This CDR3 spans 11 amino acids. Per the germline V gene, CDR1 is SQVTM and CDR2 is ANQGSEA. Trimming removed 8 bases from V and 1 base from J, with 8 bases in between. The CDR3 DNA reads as TGCAGCCCCCGACTCCAAGAGACCCAGTACTTC. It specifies CSPRLQETQYF.

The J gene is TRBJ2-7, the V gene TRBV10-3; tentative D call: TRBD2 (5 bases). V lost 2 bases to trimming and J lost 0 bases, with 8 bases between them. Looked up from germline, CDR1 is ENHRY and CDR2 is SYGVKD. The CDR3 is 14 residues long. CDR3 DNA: TGTGCCATCAGTGAGCCTAGCAGCTCCTACGAGCAGTACTTC. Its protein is CAISEPSSSYEQYF.

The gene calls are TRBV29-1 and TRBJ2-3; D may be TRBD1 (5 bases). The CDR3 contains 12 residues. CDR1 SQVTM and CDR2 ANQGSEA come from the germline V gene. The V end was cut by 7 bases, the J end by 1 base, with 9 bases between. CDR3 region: CSALRGTDTQYF. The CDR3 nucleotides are TGCAGCGCCCTCAGGGGCACAGATACGCAGTATTTT.

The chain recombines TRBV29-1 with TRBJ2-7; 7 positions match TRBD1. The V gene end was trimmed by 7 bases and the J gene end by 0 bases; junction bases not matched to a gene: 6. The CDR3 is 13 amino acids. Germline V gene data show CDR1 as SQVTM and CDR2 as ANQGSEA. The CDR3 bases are TGCAGCGCTGGACAGGATTTCTCCTACGAGCAGTACTTC. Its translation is CSAGQDFSYEQYF.

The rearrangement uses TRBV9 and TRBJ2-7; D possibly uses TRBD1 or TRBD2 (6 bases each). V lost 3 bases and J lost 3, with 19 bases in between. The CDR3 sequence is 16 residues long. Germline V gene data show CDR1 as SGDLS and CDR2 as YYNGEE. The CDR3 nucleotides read TGTGCCAGCAGCGAAAGGGGGGCGGAGGGGCTCTACGAGCAGTACTTC. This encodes CASSERGAEGLYEQYF.

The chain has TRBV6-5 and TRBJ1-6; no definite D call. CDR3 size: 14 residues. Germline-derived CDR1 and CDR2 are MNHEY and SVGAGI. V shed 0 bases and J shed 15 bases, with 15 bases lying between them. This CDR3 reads CASSYSTADGLLHF. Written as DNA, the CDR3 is TGTGCCAGCAGTTACTCGACCGCCGATGGTCTCCTCCACTTT.

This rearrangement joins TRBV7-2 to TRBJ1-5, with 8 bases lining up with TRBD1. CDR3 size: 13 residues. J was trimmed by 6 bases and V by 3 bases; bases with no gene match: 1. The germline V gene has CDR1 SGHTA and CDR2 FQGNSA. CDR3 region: CASSFRGRQPQHF. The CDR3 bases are TGTGCCAGCAGCTTCAGGGGGCGTCAGCCCCAGCATTTT.

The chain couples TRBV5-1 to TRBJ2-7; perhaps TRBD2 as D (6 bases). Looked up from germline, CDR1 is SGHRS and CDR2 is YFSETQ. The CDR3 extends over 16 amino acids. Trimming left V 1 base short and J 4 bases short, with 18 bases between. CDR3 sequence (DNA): TGCGCCAGCAGCTTGAGACGGACTATAAACTTTTACGAGCAGTACTTC. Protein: CASSLRRTINFYEQYF. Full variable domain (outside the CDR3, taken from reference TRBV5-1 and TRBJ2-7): KAGVTQTPRYLIKTRGQQVTLSCSPISGHRSVSWYQQTPGQGLQFLFEYFSETQRNKGNFPGRFSGRQFSNSRSEMNVSTLELGDSALYLCASSLRRTINFYEQYFGPGTRLTVT.

CDR3 sequence (DNA): TGTGCCAGCTCACGGACAGGGACCAATCAGCCCCAGCATTTT. Protein: CASSRTGTNQPQHF. This chain joins TRBV18 and TRBJ1-5, with 8 positions matching TRBD1. Trimming took 4 bases from V and 3 from J; bases not matched to a gene: 2. This CDR3 is built from 14 residues. The germline gives CDR1 KGHSH, CDR2 LQKENI.

The CDR3 protein is CASSLRQANYGYTF. In DNA, the CDR3 is TGTGCCAGCAGCTTAAGACAGGCGAATTATGGCTACACCTTC. V usage is TRBV7-8 and J usage is TRBJ1-2; perhaps TRBD1 as D (6 bases). The CDR3 extends over 14 amino acids. V gave up 2 bases and J gave up 5 bases, with 12 bases separating them. Germline V gives CDR1 SGHVS, CDR2 FQNEAQ. Full variable domain (missing parts from reference TRBV7-8 and TRBJ1-2): GAGVSQSPRYKVAKRGQDVALRCDPISGHVSLFWYQQALGQGPEFLTYFQNEAQLDKSGLPSDRFFAERPEGSVSTLKIQRTQQEDSAVYLCASSLRQANYGYTFGSGTRLTVV.

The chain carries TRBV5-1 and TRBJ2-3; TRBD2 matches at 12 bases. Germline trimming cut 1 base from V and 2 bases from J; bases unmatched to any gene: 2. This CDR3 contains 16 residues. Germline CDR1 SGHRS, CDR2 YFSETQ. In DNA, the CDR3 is TGCGCCAGCAGCTTGACTAGCGGGAGGATCACAGATACGCAGTATTTT. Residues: CASSLTSGRITDTQYF. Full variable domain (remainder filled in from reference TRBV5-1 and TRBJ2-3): KAGVTQTPRYLIKTRGQQVTLSCSPISGHRSVSWYQQTPGQGLQFLFEYFSETQRNKGNFPGRFSGRQFSNSRSEMNVSTLELGDSALYLCASSLTSGRITDTQYFGPGTRLTVL.

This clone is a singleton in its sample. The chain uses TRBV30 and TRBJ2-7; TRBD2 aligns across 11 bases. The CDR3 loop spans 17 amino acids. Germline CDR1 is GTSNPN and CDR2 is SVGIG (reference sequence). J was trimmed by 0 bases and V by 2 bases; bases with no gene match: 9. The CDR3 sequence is CAWSSPRLAGSSYEQYF. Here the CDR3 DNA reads TGTGCCTGGAGTTCCCCACGACTAGCGGGGAGCTCCTACGAGCAGTACTTC.

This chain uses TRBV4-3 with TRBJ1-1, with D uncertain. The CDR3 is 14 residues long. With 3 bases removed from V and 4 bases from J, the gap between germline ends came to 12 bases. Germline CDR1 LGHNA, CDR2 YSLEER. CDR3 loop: CASSQGGGGTEAFF. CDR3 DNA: TGCGCCAGCAGCCAGGGAGGAGGAGGCACTGAAGCTTTCTTT.

In DNA, the CDR3 is TGTGCCAGCTCACCACCAAGTCAGCGGGAGACCCAGTACTTC. Translated: CASSPPSQRETQYF. V gene TRBV18 combines with J gene TRBJ2-5, with D possibly being TRBD2 (5 bases). Trimming removed 0 bases from V and 5 bases from J, with 10 bases in between. There are 14 residues in the CDR3. Germline V gives CDR1 KGHSH, CDR2 LQKENI.

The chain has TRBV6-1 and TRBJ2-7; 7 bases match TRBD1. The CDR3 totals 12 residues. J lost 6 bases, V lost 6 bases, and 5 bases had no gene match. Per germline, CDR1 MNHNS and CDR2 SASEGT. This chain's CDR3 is CASSDRQGEQYF. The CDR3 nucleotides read TGTGCCAGCAGCGACCGACAGGGCGAGCAGTACTTC.

The CDR3 DNA is TGTGCCAGTAGTATAGATCTAGGAAACAGACAGGAAGCTTTCTTT. This encodes CASSIDLGNRQEAFF. V and J are TRBV19 and TRBJ1-1, with D tentatively TRBD1 (5 bases). From germline, CDR1 is LNHDA and CDR2 SQIVND (reference sequence). This CDR3 contains 15 residues. V dropped 0 bases and J dropped 8 bases, with 16 bases sitting between them.

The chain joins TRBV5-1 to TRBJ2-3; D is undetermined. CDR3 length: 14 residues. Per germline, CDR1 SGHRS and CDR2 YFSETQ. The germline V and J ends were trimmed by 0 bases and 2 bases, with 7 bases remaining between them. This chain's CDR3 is CASSLERHTDTQYF. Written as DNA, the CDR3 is TGCGCCAGCAGCTTGGAACGGCACACAGATACGCAGTATTTT.

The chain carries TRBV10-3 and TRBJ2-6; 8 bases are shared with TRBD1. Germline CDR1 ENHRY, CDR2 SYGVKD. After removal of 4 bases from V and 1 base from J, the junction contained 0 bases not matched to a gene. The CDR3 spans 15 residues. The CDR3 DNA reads TGTGCCATCAGTGGGACAGGGTCTGGGGCCAACGTCCTGACTTTC. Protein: CAISGTGSGANVLTF.

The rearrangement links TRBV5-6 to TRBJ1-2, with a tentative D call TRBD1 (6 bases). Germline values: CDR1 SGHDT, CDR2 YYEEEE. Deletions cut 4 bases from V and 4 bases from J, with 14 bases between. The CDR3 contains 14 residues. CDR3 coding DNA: TGTGCCAGCAGCCCGAGGAGGGGGGTCTATGGCTACACCTTC. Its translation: CASSPRRGVYGYTF.